The 32 T cell receptor beta chains below all came from one sample that was sequenced in a study of blood T cells in healthy people across ages. The authors ran a second PCR of 7 to 11 cycles using a sample-barcoded 5' primer and a J-beta primer mix. TCRdb re-called the 5' RACE reads through MiXCR, storing one row per CDR3 protein. The sample contains approximately 800,000 distinct CDR3 sequences, about 55% of which appear only once. The sequencing input was blood. These receptor sequences come from a man at least 80 years old in good health.

This clonotype was detected only a few times. The chain recombines TRBV20-1 with TRBJ2-7, with TRBD1 matching over 8 bases. J lost 6 bases, V lost 6 bases, and 10 bases had no gene match. In germline, CDR1 is DFQATT, CDR2 SNEGSKA (reference sequence). The CDR3 consists of 13 residues. The CDR3 DNA reads as TGCAGTGCCTTACCCGACAGGGGTGGCGAGCAGTACTTC. Its translation is CSALPDRGGEQYF.

Concerning this clonotype: One end of the junction is discordant with germline, which a read error may explain. The rearrangement uses TRBV2 and TRBJ2-5; D is undetermined. This CDR3 comprises 14 residues. Per germline, CDR1 SNHLY and CDR2 FYNNEI. CDR3 DNA: TGTGCTAGCACGAACGGCAGAACACAAGAGACCCAGTACTTC. This encodes CASTNGRTQETQYF.

This rearrangement joins TRBV2 to TRBJ2-5; no reliable D call. The CDR3 covers 13 residues. Germline CDR1 is SNHLY and CDR2 is FYNNEI. V gave up 0 bases and J gave up 5 bases, with 7 bases separating them. Written as DNA, the CDR3 is TGTGCCAGCAGTGAAGCACCCCAGGAGACCCAGTACTTC. It specifies CASSEAPQETQYF.

This clonotype was seen a few times. The rearrangement joins TRBV10-3 to TRBJ1-2; 8 bases are shared with TRBD1. Germline V gene sequence: CDR1 ENHRY, CDR2 SYGVKD. With 3 bases clipped from V and 8 bases from J, the junction kept 11 bases outside the gene matches. This CDR3 has 15 residues. CDR3 region: CAISELDRAARGYTF. The CDR3 nucleotides are TGTGCCATCAGTGAACTGGACAGGGCGGCCCGAGGCTACACCTTC.

This chain uses TRBV12-3 or TRBV12-4 with TRBJ2-7; TRBD2 aligns across 11 bases. After removal of 6 bases from V and 7 bases from J, the junction contained 11 bases not matched to a gene. The CDR3 is 15 amino acids. In DNA form, the CDR3 reads TGTGCCAGCAGCCGGAAAGGACTAGCGGGCTATGAGCAGTACTTC. This translates into CASSRKGLAGYEQYF.

J is TRBJ1-2 and V is TRBV12-3 or TRBV12-4; 8 bases match TRBD1. After removal of 5 bases from V and 0 bases from J, the junction contained 11 bases not matched to a gene. The CDR3 consists of 17 residues. As DNA, the CDR3 is TGTGCCAGCAGTACTAGACAGGGGATAGGAGCTAACTATGGCTACACCTTC. Translated, it gives CASSTRQGIGANYGYTF.

The J gene is TRBJ1-2, the V gene TRBV5-1; 7 bases are shared with TRBD1. V lost 0 bases and J lost 8; bases outside the gene matches: 1. CDR3 length: 12 residues. CDR1 is SGHRS, CDR2 YFSETQ, per germline. CDR3 coding DNA: TGCGCCAGCAGCTTGGTACAGGGGGGCTACACCTTC. Its protein product is CASSLVQGGYTF.

This chain links TRBV27 with TRBJ2-7; D remains unclear. Trimming shortened V by 1 base and J by 4 bases, and 8 bases separated the two germline ends. This CDR3 contains 13 residues. CDR1 MNHEY and CDR2 SMNVEV come from the germline V gene (reference sequence). The CDR3, as DNA: TGTGCCAGCAGTTTATATGGGGAATACGAGCAGTACTTC. As protein: CASSLYGEYEQYF.

The chain combines TRBV2 with TRBJ2-3; a weak D match, TRBD1 (5 bases). Trimming removed 1 base from V and 6 bases from J, with 14 bases in between. The CDR3 loop spans 15 amino acids. From germline, CDR1 is SNHLY and CDR2 FYNNEI. The CDR3 loop is CASSEGAGPIDTQYF. Written as DNA, the CDR3 is TGTGCCAGCAGTGAAGGGGCAGGGCCGATTGATACGCAGTATTTT.

The gene calls are TRBV18 and TRBJ2-1; a weak D match, TRBD2 (6 bases). This CDR3 comprises 14 residues. Per germline, CDR1 KGHSH and CDR2 LQKENI. V was clipped by 3 bases and J by 5 bases, with 11 bases between them. Here the CDR3 DNA reads TGTGCCAGCTCACCTCGCGGGACCGACAATGAGCAGTTCTTC. Translation gives CASSPRGTDNEQFF.

The chain couples TRBV12-3 or TRBV12-4 to TRBJ1-1; possibly TRBD1 for D (5 bases). The V gene lost 3 bases and the J gene lost 4 bases, with 18 bases spanning the gap. The CDR3 runs to 16 residues. For the CDR3, the DNA is TGTGCCAGCAGTTTCCAAGGAGGCTCAGGGATCACTGAAGCTTTCTTT. Its translation is CASSFQGGSGITEAFF.

The chain joins TRBV5-1 to TRBJ2-5; D might be TRBD1 (5 bases). Germline values: CDR1 SGHRS, CDR2 YFSETQ. Trimming shortened V by 0 bases and J by 2 bases, and 11 bases separated the two germline ends. The CDR3 is made up of 15 amino acids. The CDR3 region has the DNA TGCGCCAGCAGCTTGGGACAGAGAACGCAAGAGACCCAGTACTTC. This codes for CASSLGQRTQETQYF. The full variable domain, with the rest looked up from reference TRBV5-1 and TRBJ2-5, is KAGVTQTPRYLIKTRGQQVTLSCSPISGHRSVSWYQQTPGQGLQFLFEYFSETQRNKGNFPGRFSGRQFSNSRSEMNVSTLELGDSALYLCASSLGQRTQETQYFGPGTRLLVL.

The J gene is TRBJ2-3, the V gene TRBV11-2; D is tentatively TRBD1 or TRBD2 (7 bases each). The CDR3 is 16 amino acids. Germline V gives CDR1 SGHAT, CDR2 FQNNGV. V dropped 5 bases and J dropped 14 bases, with 29 bases sitting between them. The CDR3: CASSKIQGRGPRYAYF. CDR3 nucleotide sequence: TGTGCCAGCAGCAAAATTCAGGGGAGGGGGCCCCGATACGCGTATTTT.

This chain joins TRBV5-1 and TRBJ2-7; the D is unclear. The V gene's germline CDR1 is SGHRS and CDR2 YFSETQ. The CDR3 extends over 13 amino acids. Trimming took off 6 bases at V and 7 bases at J, with 17 bases between the two ends. CDR3 loop: CASNRGVYNEQYF. In DNA form, the CDR3 reads TGCGCCAGCAACAGAGGCGTCTACAATGAGCAGTACTTC.

This clonotype has more than one count but fewer than ten. J is TRBJ2-2 and V is TRBV27; D unclear. The CDR3 spans 14 residues. From germline, CDR1 is MNHEY and CDR2 SMNVEV (reference sequence). V dropped 2 bases and J dropped 2 bases, with 6 bases sitting between them. In DNA form, the CDR3 reads TGTGCCAGCAGTTTAGGCTTCAACACCGGGGAGCTGTTTTTT. Translating it yields CASSLGFNTGELFF.

The sample holds a few counts of this clonotype. The J gene is TRBJ2-4, the V gene TRBV5-1; 10 nucleotides match TRBD2. Germline CDR1 is SGHRS and CDR2 is YFSETQ. V lost 3 bases, J lost 6 bases, and 6 bases stayed unmatched. This CDR3 spans 15 amino acids. CDR3 sequence (DNA): TGCGCCAGCAGCTCGCCAATAGCGGGAGGAAACATTCAGTACTTC. It specifies CASSSPIAGGNIQYF.

The chain carries TRBV19 and TRBJ1-5; D remains unclear. Trimming left V 7 bases short and J 2 bases short, with 6 bases between. This CDR3 is built from 12 residues. Germline loops: CDR1 LNHDA, CDR2 SQIVND (reference sequence). Here the CDR3 DNA reads TGTGCCAGTACTACGGGCAATCAGCCCCAGCATTTT. As protein: CASTTGNQPQHF. The full variable domain, completed using reference TRBV19 and TRBJ1-5, is DGGITQSPKYLFRKEGQNVTLSCEQNLNHDAMYWYRQDPGQGLRLIYYSQIVNDFQKGDIAEGYSVSREKKESFPLTVTSAQKNPTAFYLCASTTGNQPQHFGDGTRLSIL.

The chain combines TRBV4-1 with TRBJ1-2, with D maybe TRBD1 (5 bases). V shed 0 bases and J shed 4 bases, with 9 bases lying between them. Germline CDR1 is MGHRA and CDR2 is YSYEKL. The CDR3 totals 14 residues. CDR3 protein: CASSQDGAGYGYTF. CDR3 DNA: TGCGCCAGCAGCCAAGACGGGGCGGGCTATGGCTACACCTTC.

The V gene is TRBV12-3 or TRBV12-4, the J gene TRBJ1-1, with a tentative D call TRBD1 (6 bases). The CDR3 totals 14 residues. Trimming shortened V by 6 bases and J by 7 bases, and 18 bases separated the two germline ends. For the CDR3, the DNA is TGTGCCAGCAGGGACAGACAGAATACCTTTGAAGCTTTCTTT. This encodes CASRDRQNTFEAFF.

The rearrangement links TRBV24-1 to TRBJ2-6; 9 bases agree with TRBD2. Germline CDR1 reads KGHDR; CDR2 reads SFDVKD. J gave up 4 bases and V 3 bases, and 3 bases lay outside the gene matches. CDR3 length: 16 residues. The CDR3 bases are TGTGCCACCAGTGATCCGCGGGGGGGAGGGGCCAACGTCCTGACTTTC. Encoded protein: CATSDPRGGGANVLTF.

This clonotype came up once. V is TRBV18 and J is TRBJ1-5, with TRBD1 matching over 8 bases. CDR3 size: 14 residues. After removal of 5 bases from V and 6 bases from J, the junction contained 6 bases not matched to a gene. Germline lookup yields CDR1 KGHSH and CDR2 LQKENI. The CDR3 loop reads CASSSQGASQPQHF. As DNA, the CDR3 is TGTGCCAGCTCATCGCAGGGGGCGAGTCAGCCCCAGCATTTT. Looking up the rest from reference TRBV18 and TRBJ1-5 gives the full variable domain: NAGVMQNPRHLVRRRGQEARLRCSPMKGHSHVYWYRQLPEEGLKFMVYLQKENIIDESGMPKERFSAEFPKEGPSILRIQQVVRGDSAAYFCASSSQGASQPQHFGDGTRLSIL.

This chain uses TRBV28 with TRBJ1-2; 9 bases align to TRBD1. The germline CDR1 and CDR2 sequences are MDHEN and SYDVKM. V lost 5 bases and J lost 7; bases outside the gene matches: 8. The CDR3 has 14 amino acids. The CDR3: CASSPPGQGFGYTF. The CDR3 DNA reads TGTGCCAGCAGTCCCCCGGGACAGGGCTTTGGCTACACCTTC.

The rearrangement uses TRBV5-1 and TRBJ1-1, with D possibly being TRBD1 (6 bases). Per the germline V gene, CDR1 is SGHRS and CDR2 is YFSETQ. The CDR3 is made up of 14 amino acids. The V end was cut by 4 bases, the J end by 4 bases, with 14 bases between. DNA of the CDR3: TGCGCCAGCAGCGGGCAAGGGGGTAGCACTGAAGCTTTCTTT. Its translation is CASSGQGGSTEAFF.

This clonotype turned up a few times. The chain is built from TRBV27 and TRBJ1-6, with TRBD1 identical over 8 bases. J gave up 2 bases and V 10 bases, and 7 bases lay outside the gene matches. The germline CDR1 and CDR2 sequences are MNHEY and SMNVEV (reference sequence). This CDR3 has 15 amino acids. The CDR3 DNA sequence: TGTGCCACAACGGACAGGGTGGCCTATAATTCACCCCTCCACTTT. Protein sequence: CATTDRVAYNSPLHF.

The sample holds a few counts of this clonotype. The rearrangement links TRBV4-1 to TRBJ1-1; a weak D match, TRBD1 (6 bases). Trimming shortened V by 1 base and J by 8 bases, and 14 bases separated the two germline ends. CDR3 size: 14 residues. In germline, CDR1 is MGHRA, CDR2 YSYEKL. In DNA form, the CDR3 reads TGCGCCAGCAGCCAAGTGCTACGACAGGACGAAGCTTTCTTT. This gives the protein CASSQVLRQDEAFF.

The chain recombines TRBV29-1 with TRBJ2-5; 7 positions match TRBD2. The V gene end was trimmed by 4 bases and the J gene end by 5 bases; junction bases not matched to a gene: 10. Germline V CDR1 and CDR2: SQVTM, ANQGSEA. The length of the CDR3 is 14 residues. The DNA of the CDR3 is TGCAGCGTTGTTCCGGCTAGCGGAAGGGAGACCCAGTACTTC. Protein sequence: CSVVPASGRETQYF.

This clonotype was observed once. V gene TRBV5-1 combines with J gene TRBJ2-1; 7 bases match TRBD2. Per germline, CDR1 SGHRS and CDR2 YFSETQ. The J segment lost 4 bases and the V segment lost 3 bases, leaving 13 bases of the junction unmatched. The CDR3 runs to 17 residues. The CDR3, as DNA: TGCGCCAGCAGCTCGTTGGTAACGGGAGGCCGGTACAATGAGCAGTTCTTC. It translates to CASSSLVTGGRYNEQFF.

This chain uses TRBV21-1 with TRBJ1-5. TRBV21-1 is described as a pseudogene. This CDR3 region has 13 residues. The CDR3 region has the DNA TGTGCCAGCAGAGGACCAGGCCCGCAGCCCCAGCATTTT. Residues: CASRGPGPQPQHF.

This clonotype was observed a few times. V is TRBV10-3 and J is TRBJ2-7; either TRBD1 or TRBD2 may supply D (5 bases each). Trimming removed 7 bases from V and 0 bases from J, with 19 bases in between. Germline loops: CDR1 ENHRY, CDR2 SYGVKD. This CDR3 has 16 residues. The DNA of the CDR3 is TGTGCCATCAAATCCTCCGGGACCACCCACTCCTACGAGCAGTACTTC. Translation gives CAIKSSGTTHSYEQYF.

This clonotype came up a few times. The CDR3, as DNA: TGCAGTGCTAGAAGGTTCGCGGACAATGAGCAGTTCTTC. Translated, it gives CSARRFADNEQFF. This chain joins TRBV20-1 and TRBJ2-1; unclear D gene. Germline CDR1 reads DFQATT; CDR2 reads SNEGSKA (reference sequence). The CDR3 sequence is 13 residues long. Trimming removed 2 bases from V and 5 bases from J, with 10 bases in between.

This clonotype has a handful of counts. The V and J genes are TRBV5-1 and TRBJ1-2; 10 positions match TRBD1. CDR1 is SGHRS, CDR2 YFSETQ, per germline. V trimming: 3 bases; J trimming: 5 bases; junction bases outside the gene matches: 10. The CDR3 is 16 residues long. CDR3 region: CASSSGRQGAGYGYTF. As DNA, the CDR3 is TGCGCCAGCAGCTCGGGACGACAGGGGGCAGGGTATGGCTACACCTTC.

The gene calls are TRBV12-3 or TRBV12-4 and TRBJ2-5, with 14 bases lining up with TRBD2. V trimming: 6 bases; J trimming: 5 bases; junction bases outside the gene matches: 8. The CDR3 has 16 residues. CDR3 region: CASSLGLAGVVETQYF. The CDR3 DNA reads TGTGCCAGCAGCTTGGGACTAGCGGGAGTCGTGGAGACCCAGTACTTC.